One TCR beta chain is described in this entry. This clonotype was seen a handful of times. It lacks a known antigen. No qualities accompany the bases; no much larger clone lies one base away. Via the germline V gene (reference sequence), CDR1 is SEHNR and CDR2 FQNEAQ. Reading from cysteine to phenylalanine, the CDR3 counts 11 amino acids. Left in the record is the CDR3 DNA by itself, 33 bases read in frame from the first base. V lost 2 bases and J lost 10 bases; the stretch between them is 8 bases long. This record belongs to a study of T-cell memory formation after mild COVID-19 (dated by TCRdb to the early 2020s). About the study as a whole: TCR sequence clusters from the two donors were largely donor specific. Longitudinal TCRalpha and TCRbeta repertoire sequencing tracked T-cell clones expanding and contracting after mild COVID-19 in two donors. The cohort comprised two young, previously healthy adult volunteers, one female and one male.

Here is what the overall study found, with its caveats: Whether the second-wave clones peaking on day 37 were SARS-CoV-2 specific was not confirmed. Some responding clones were found in pre-infection memory, which suggests that pre-existing cross-reactive memory T cells took part in the SARS-CoV-2 response. Only a couple of mild cases were covered by the study, and larger cohorts that include severe cases with pre-infection samples were considered necessary. Contracting CD4+ clones were found mainly in CM and EM memory subsets, while CD8+ clones were enriched in EMRA. Clones contracting from day 15 to 85 had balanced CD4/CD8 phenotypes, while a second wave expanding from day 15 to 37 was biased towards CD4+.

The run used an Illumina NovaSeq 6000. TCRalpha and TCRbeta cDNA libraries were built by 5'RACE with constant-segment primers, adding sample barcodes and unique molecular identifiers. Trizol reagent was used to extract RNA from every sample. Amplification of the libraries took two PCR steps, and the second step added a second sample barcode plus Illumina TruSeq adapters. The libraries were sequenced on an Illumina NovaSeq using 2 x 150 bp paired-end reads. The study's own analysis went as follows. Demultiplexing of reads and collapsing into UMI-guided consensus sequences were performed with migec v1.2.7. Using mixcr v2.1.11, UMI consensuses were aligned to TRA and TRB V and J templates and then assembled into clonotypes. A clonotype was counted as expanded or contracted only when both edgeR and NoisET called the clonotype significant, with the noise models trained on biological replicates. For edgeR calls, the thresholds were a false discovery rate-adjusted p below 0.01 and a log2 fold-change of 1. As an exploratory analysis of dynamics, PCA with hierarchical clustering was applied to max-normalized trajectories of the 1000 most abundant clonotypes. Separately sequenced CD4+ and CD8+ repertoires were used to assign the CD4 or CD8 phenotype of responding clones. TCRdb ran its own pipeline on the public reads, namely fastp trimming at Q25 and MiXCR clone calling, and kept in-frame beta chains. Rows are combined by CDR3 protein, so each entry shows the most common genes and DNA. The V and J calls were determined by TCRdb, not by the authors. For this sample the table gives hundreds of thousands of distinct CDR3 sequences, of which approximately 15% were detected only once. The top ten clones comprise about 22% of the sample.

Ficoll-Paque density gradient centrifugation was used to isolate PBMCs. The rearrangement combines TRBV7-9 with TRBJ1-1; the D segment could be TRBD1, given 6 matching bases. Sequenced material: PBMCs or a T cell subset sorted from them (not recorded which). The receptor comes from a young man who had mild COVID-19 (a few samples of this study predate the infection). The sample titles of this study are shuffled in the database, so cell type and time point are left out; the donor was told from shared clones. CDR3 protein: CASSLSQGAFF. The DNA sequence is TGTGCCAGCAGCTTATCACAGGGAGCTTTCTTT.